These 11 T cell receptor beta chains originate from one sample sequenced in a study of CD8 T cells in Susac syndrome. cDNA came from about 0.46 to 1 ug RNA primed by random hexamers. TCRdb ran MiXCR on the immunoSEQ multiplex PCR reads and lists one entry per CDR3 protein. The sample lists more than 250,000 distinct CDR3 sequences; just over 90% were seen once. Sample: CD4+ T cells from PBMCs. The receptors come from a human donor with multiple sclerosis.

V is TRBV30 and J is TRBJ1-2; D remains unclear. V dropped 2 bases and J dropped 1 base, with 5 bases sitting between them. Germline CDR1 and CDR2: GTSNPN and SVGIG (reference sequence). This CDR3 is 12 amino acids long. The CDR3 DNA is TGTGCCTGGAGTTACAGTAACTATGGCTACACCTTC. Protein product: CAWSYSNYGYTF.

The chain links TRBV4-3 to TRBJ2-1; D remains ambiguous. Germline-derived CDR1 and CDR2 are LGHNA and YSLEER. The V end lost 0 bases, the J end lost 7 bases, and 10 bases lay between the germline ends. This CDR3 has 14 residues. The CDR3: CASSQDLGPNEQFF. CDR3 bases: TGCGCCAGCAGCCAAGATCTTGGGCCGAATGAGCAGTTCTTC.

The chain combines TRBV5-1 with TRBJ1-2; no firm D call. Germline CDR1 is SGHRS and CDR2 is YFSETQ. The V gene lost 0 bases and the J gene lost 5 bases, with 8 bases spanning the gap. This CDR3 has 13 amino acids. The CDR3 DNA follows: TGCGCCAGCAGCTTGGACCCCCCATATGGCTACACCTTC. It is translated as CASSLDPPYGYTF.

The V and J genes are TRBV15 and TRBJ2-7; D is uncertain. The CDR3 spans 19 residues. The germline V and J ends were trimmed by 0 bases and 3 bases, with 24 bases remaining between them. Germline CDR1 is LNHNV and CDR2 is YYDKDF (reference sequence). Written as DNA, the CDR3 is TGTGCCACCAGCAGAGAGGCTCCCAGTCGAACCGGCAGGATCTACGAGCAGTACTTC. This encodes CATSREAPSRTGRIYEQYF. The full variable domain, rest sourced from reference TRBV15 and TRBJ2-7, is DAMVIQNPRYQVTQFGKPVTLSCSQTLNHNVMYWYQQKSSQAPKLLFHYYDKDFNNEADTPDNFQSRRPNTSFCFLDIRSPGLGDTAMYLCATSREAPSRTGRIYEQYFGPGTRLTVT.

The chain recombines TRBV5-8 with TRBJ2-5, with D tentatively TRBD1 (6 bases). The germline V gene has CDR1 SGHTS and CDR2 YDEGEE. The CDR3 extends over 14 amino acids. Trimming shortened V by 4 bases and J by 5 bases, and 15 bases separated the two germline ends. This CDR3 is CASSPVQGWETQYF. The CDR3 DNA reads as TGTGCCAGCAGCCCAGTCCAGGGGTGGGAGACCCAGTACTTC.

The rearrangement links TRBV6-5 to TRBJ1-5; D uncertain. The V end lost 6 bases, the J end lost 0 bases, and 12 bases lay between the germline ends. Germline V gene sequence: CDR1 MNHEY, CDR2 SVGAGI. The CDR3 totals 15 residues. CDR3 loop: CASSPGSYSNQPQHF. In DNA form, the CDR3 reads TGTGCCAGCAGCCCGGGGAGCTATAGCAATCAGCCCCAGCATTTT.

The CDR3 loop is CASSSPWTSNYGYTF. Here the CDR3 DNA reads TGTGCCAGCAGCTCCCCGTGGACCTCTAACTATGGCTACACCTTC. This rearrangement joins TRBV7-9 to TRBJ1-2; D remains unclear. The CDR3 loop spans 15 amino acids. V gave up 4 bases and J gave up 0 bases, with 12 bases separating them. Germline V lookup: CDR1 SEHNR, CDR2 FQNEAQ (reference sequence).

The genes are TRBV4-1 and TRBJ1-4, with TRBD1 matching 7 bases. Germline loops: CDR1 MGHRA, CDR2 YSYEKL. V lost 2 bases, J lost 6 bases, and 9 bases stayed unmatched. The CDR3 consists of 16 residues. The CDR3 nucleotides are TGCGCCAGCAGCCAAATCCAAGGGGGCGGGGATGAAAAACTGTTTTTT. It translates to CASSQIQGGGDEKLFF.

The chain is built from TRBV5-1 and TRBJ1-1; D is possibly TRBD1 (5 bases). The CDR3 contains 13 residues. Germline assignment: CDR1 SGHRS and CDR2 YFSETQ. V was cut by 7 bases and J by 2 bases, with 12 bases left in between. CDR3 coding DNA: TGCGCCAGCGGGTTCGGGGGAAACACTGAAGCTTTCTTT. This encodes CASGFGGNTEAFF.

The rearrangement uses TRBV7-9 and TRBJ2-3; D call uncertain. The CDR3 runs 14 residues. V was cut by 5 bases and J by 4 bases, with 13 bases left in between. CDR1 SEHNR and CDR2 FQNEAQ come from the germline V gene (reference sequence). CDR3 in DNA: TGTGCCAGCAGCCGGACGCTCCCAGCAGATACGCAGTATTTT. This gives the protein CASSRTLPADTQYF.

This clonotype was found once. This chain connects TRBV6-2 or TRBV6-3 to TRBJ2-2, with unresolved D. Per germline, CDR1 MNHEY and CDR2 SVGEGT. CDR3 length: 15 amino acids. Trimming removed 0 bases at V and 6 bases at J, with 11 bases between. CDR3 sequence (DNA): TGTGCCAGCAGTTACTCCGGTGTTATCGCCGGGGAGCTGTTTTTT. This encodes CASSYSGVIAGELFF.